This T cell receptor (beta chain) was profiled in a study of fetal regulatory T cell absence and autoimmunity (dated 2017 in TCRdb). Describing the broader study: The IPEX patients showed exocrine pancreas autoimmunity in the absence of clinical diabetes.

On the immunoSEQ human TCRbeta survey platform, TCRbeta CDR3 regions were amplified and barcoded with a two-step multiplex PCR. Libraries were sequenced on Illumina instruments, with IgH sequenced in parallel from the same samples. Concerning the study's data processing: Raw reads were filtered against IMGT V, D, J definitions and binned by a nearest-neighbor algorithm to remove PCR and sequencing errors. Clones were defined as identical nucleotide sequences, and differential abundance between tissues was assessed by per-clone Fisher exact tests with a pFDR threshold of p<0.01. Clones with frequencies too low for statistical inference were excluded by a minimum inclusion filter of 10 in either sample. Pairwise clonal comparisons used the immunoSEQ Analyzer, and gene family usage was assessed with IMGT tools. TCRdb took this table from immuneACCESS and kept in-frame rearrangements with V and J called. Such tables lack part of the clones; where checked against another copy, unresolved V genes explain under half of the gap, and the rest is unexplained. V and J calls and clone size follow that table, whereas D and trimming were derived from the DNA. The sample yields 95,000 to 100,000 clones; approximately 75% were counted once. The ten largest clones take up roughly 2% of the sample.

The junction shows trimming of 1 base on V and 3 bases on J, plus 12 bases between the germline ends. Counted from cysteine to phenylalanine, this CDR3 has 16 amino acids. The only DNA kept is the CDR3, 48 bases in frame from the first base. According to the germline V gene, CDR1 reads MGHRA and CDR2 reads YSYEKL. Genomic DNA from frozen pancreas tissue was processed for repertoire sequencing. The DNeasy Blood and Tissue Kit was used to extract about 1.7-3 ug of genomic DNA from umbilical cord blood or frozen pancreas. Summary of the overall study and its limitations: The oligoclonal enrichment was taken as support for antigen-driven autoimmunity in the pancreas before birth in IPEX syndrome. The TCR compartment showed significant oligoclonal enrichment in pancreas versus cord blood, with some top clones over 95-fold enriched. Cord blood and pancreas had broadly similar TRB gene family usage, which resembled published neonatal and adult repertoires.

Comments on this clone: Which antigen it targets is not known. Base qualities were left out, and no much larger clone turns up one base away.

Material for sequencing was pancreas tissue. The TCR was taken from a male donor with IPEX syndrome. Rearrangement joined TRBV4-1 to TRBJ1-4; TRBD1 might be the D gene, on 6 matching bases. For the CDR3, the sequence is CASSQASRGANEKLFF. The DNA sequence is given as TGCGCCAGCAGCCAAGCCTCCAGGGGAGCTAATGAAAAACTGTTTTTT.